This TCR beta chain was sequenced in a study of control samples from healthy donors and cancer patients. Repertoires were generated with immunoSEQ multiplex PCR, while TCRdb's copy carries only in-frame clones and drops some. The sample carries 100,000 to 130,000 clones, approximately 84% recorded once. This clone was detected only a few times. The receptor was derived from a man aged 18 to 30 in good health. Material: blood.

CDR3 bases: TGCGCCAGCAGCCCCGGACTAGCGGGGGGGATGAATACGCAGTATTTT. Translating gives CASSPGLAGGMNTQYF. This chain connects TRBV5-1 to TRBJ2-3; 15 bases agree with TRBD2. The CDR3 runs to 16 residues. The V and J ends lost 4 bases and 7 bases, in that order; junction bases with no gene match: 7. Germline lookup yields CDR1 SGHRS and CDR2 YFSETQ.